This T cell receptor beta chain stems from a study of blood T cells in healthy people across ages. Next came a second PCR, run for roughly 7 to 12 cycles, which used a sample-barcoded 5' primer along with a J-beta primer mix. A single record per CDR3 protein comes from TCRdb applying MiXCR to the 5' RACE reads. The data show hundreds of thousands of distinct CDR3 sequences, 24% seen once. Germline trimming cut 6 bases from V and 11 bases from J; bases unmatched to any gene: 5. Germline CDR1 is DFQATT and CDR2 is SNEGSKA (reference sequence). CDR3 length equals 10 residues. The data were also submitted as part of a second study, on T cells of mothers and their children.

The receptor comes from a boy aged 10-17 years in good health. Sequencing used blood. The rearrangement joins TRBV20-1 to TRBJ2-7; 9 bases line up with TRBD2. The CDR3 DNA sequence: TGCAGTGCAAAGACTAGCGGAGAGTACTTC. Protein: CSAKTSGEYF.